This T cell receptor beta chain was recovered during a study of blood T cell repertoires in COVID-19. TCRdb's table, derived via immunoSEQ multiplex PCR, lists solely in-frame clones and lacks some. This table holds fewer than 250,000 clones, roughly 83% found once. V was clipped by 0 bases and J by 2 bases, with 11 bases between them. CDR1 and CDR2 (germline): MNHNS, SASEGT. This CDR3 has 16 amino acids. Sequenced: PBMCs or T cells enriched from blood (not recorded which). This chain joins TRBV6-1 and TRBJ1-5; D uncertain. The TCR sequence derives from a woman under 40 who had recovered from COVID-19. The CDR3 region has the DNA TGTGCCAGCAGTGAAGCGGCCTTTAATGGCAATCAGCCCCAGCATTTT. It is translated as CASSEAAFNGNQPQHF.